The rows below give T cell receptor beta chains drawn from one sample of a study of T cell repertoires in aging, cancer and after chemotherapy. TCRdb recomputed calls from the multiplex PCR reads with MiXCR, one row per CDR3 protein. The sample has more than 15,000 distinct CDR3 sequences; 50% are singletons. The sequenced sample consisted of blood. The receptors derive from a human donor in good health. CDR3s include the opening cysteine and the closing phenylalanine or tryptophan. D genes are given only for firm matches. A row's size may be missing; if present it is once, few, many or a size class.

V	J	D	size	DNA	CDR3
TRBV6-2/TRBV6-3	TRBJ1-2	TRBD1	-	TGTGCCAGCAGTTACTCGACAGGGGCGATAGACTTACTCTATGGCTACACCTTC	CASSYSTGAIDLLYGYTF
TRBV19	TRBJ2-7	TRBD2	-	TGTGCCAGTAGTATAGAAGGAGGGAGGGCCTTCTACGAGCAGTACTTC	CASSIEGGRAFYEQYF
TRBV15	TRBJ1-1	-	-	TGTGCCACCAGCTTACTGGGGGGCGGAGGGAACACTGAAGCTTTCTTT	CATSLLGGGGNTEAFF
TRBV19	TRBJ2-7	-	few	TGTGCCACCCGGACAGCCTCCTACGAGCAGTACTTC	CATRTASYEQYF
TRBV11-1	TRBJ2-5	-	few	TGTGCCAGCAGCTTAGGACCGGGTTGGGAACAAGAGACCCAGTACTTC	CASSLGPGWEQETQYF
TRBV15	TRBJ2-1	TRBD2	few	TGTGCCACCAGCAGAGATTTCGCTAGCGGGGCTGACGGTGAGCAGTTCTTC	CATSRDFASGADGEQFF
TRBV6-1	TRBJ2-1	TRBD2	-	TGTGCCATCAGCCCGGGACTAGCGGGGGACAATGAGCAGTTCTTC	CAISPGLAGDNEQFF
TRBV20-1	TRBJ2-7	-	-	TGCAGTGCTAGAGAAGTGATGAGAGCCTACGAGCAGTACTTC	CSAREVMRAYEQYF
TRBV15	TRBJ2-3	TRBD2	once	TGTGCCACTGGGACTAGCGGGAGCCTAAGTACGCAGTATTTT	CATGTSGSLSTQYF
TRBV6-6	TRBJ2-2	-	-	TGTGCCAGCAGTCCATTCGGGGGCTGGGGGACCGGGGAGCTGTTTTTT	CASSPFGGWGTGELFF
TRBV18	TRBJ2-3	-	-	TGTGCCAGCTCACCCACGTATGAAGATACGCAGTATTTT	CASSPTYEDTQYF
TRBV6-1	TRBJ2-7	-	few	TGTGCCAGCAGGGCACCGGGCACCTACGAGCAGTACTTC	CASRAPGTYEQYF
TRBV27	TRBJ2-1	TRBD2	-	TGTGCCAGCAGACTAGCGGGAGTGGGGTACAATGAGCAGTTCTTC	CASRLAGVGYNEQFF
TRBV6-6	TRBJ2-3	-	-	TGTGCCAGCAGCCCCCAAGGGCCTCCGGATACGCAGTATTTT	CASSPQGPPDTQYF
TRBV6-1	TRBJ2-5	-	few	TGTGCCAGCAGTGAAGAGGGCAGGGGACAAGAGACCCAGTACTTC	CASSEEGRGQETQYF
TRBV15	TRBJ2-1	TRBD1	-	TGTGCCACCAGCAGAGATCAAGGGACAGGGGAGGTCCCCTACAATGAGCAGTTCTTC	CATSRDQGTGEVPYNEQFF
TRBV6-5	TRBJ1-2	TRBD1	-	TGTGCCAGCAGTGAAACAGGGGTTTCCCTCTATGGCTACACCTTC	CASSETGVSLYGYTF
TRBV10-3	TRBJ2-1	-	-	TGTGCCATCAGTGAGAGGGAAATGGGCTCCTACAATGAGCAGTTCTTC	CAISEREMGSYNEQFF
TRBV5-4	TRBJ2-1	TRBD2	few	TGTGCCAGCAGCCCGGGACTAGGAGACTACAATGAGCAGTTCTTC	CASSPGLGDYNEQFF
TRBV19	TRBJ2-1	TRBD2	-	TGTGCCAGTAGTATTTTGGAAGCGGGAGACAGGGAGCAGTTCTTC	CASSILEAGDREQFF
TRBV19	TRBJ1-4	-	few	TGTGCCAGTAGTATAGCGTCTGATGAAAAACTGTTTTTT	CASSIASDEKLFF
TRBV27	TRBJ2-2	-	-	TGTGCCAGCAGTCCCCGGGCTAGCTTTGACACCGGGGAGCTGTTTTTT	CASSPRASFDTGELFF
TRBV11-1	TRBJ2-7	TRBD1	-	TGTGCCAGCAGCTTAGGGACAGGGGGCACCTACGAGCAGTACTTC	CASSLGTGGTYEQYF
TRBV27	TRBJ2-2	-	-	TGTGCCATCAAACCGGGACTGAACACCGGGGAGCTGTTTTTT	CAIKPGLNTGELFF
TRBV15	TRBJ1-1	-	-	TGTGCCACCAGCAGAGATCTACTGGAGACGGAAGCTTTCTTT	CATSRDLLETEAFF
TRBV19	TRBJ2-1	TRBD2	-	TGTGCCAGTAGCTACAGCGGGAGCTCCTACAATGAGCAGTTCTTC	CASSYSGSSYNEQFF
TRBV11-1	TRBJ2-5	TRBD2	medium-sized	TGTGCCAGCAGCTTAGGACTAGCGGAGGGCCAAGAGACCCAGTACTTC	CASSLGLAEGQETQYF
TRBV6-5	TRBJ2-2	TRBD2	-	TGTGCCAGCAGTTACTCGACCGGAACTAGCGGACACACCGGGGAGCTGTTTTTT	CASSYSTGTSGHTGELFF
TRBV5-5	TRBJ2-5	-	-	TGTGCCAGCAGCTTGGTTCAAGAGACCCAGTACTTC	CASSLVQETQYF
TRBV19	TRBJ2-1	-	-	TGTGCCAGTAGTATAACTAGGGTCGGGGATGAGCAGTTCTTC	CASSITRVGDEQFF
TRBV29-1	TRBJ2-1	TRBD2	-	TGCAGCGTTGAGGAGACTAGCGGAAATGAGCAGTTCTTC	CSVEETSGNEQFF
TRBV27	TRBJ2-1	TRBD2	-	TGTGCCAGCAGTGCACTAGCGGGGGGGAACAATGAGCAGTTCTTC	CASSALAGGNNEQFF
TRBV29-1	TRBJ2-1	TRBD1	few	TGCAGCGTTGTCCCAATACAGGGGAGCTCCTACAATGAGCAGTTCTTC	CSVVPIQGSSYNEQFF
TRBV19	TRBJ2-7	-	few	TGTGCCAGTTGGCTAGCGTATCCCTACGAGCAGTACTTC	CASWLAYPYEQYF
TRBV12-3/TRBV12-4	TRBJ2-7	TRBD2	-	TGTGCCAGCAGTTCACCGGGACTAGCGGGCTACGAGCAGTACTTC	CASSSPGLAGYEQYF
TRBV19	TRBJ2-4	-	-	TGTGCCAGTAGTATGGGGGCCGGGACTTCCAAAAACATTCAGTACTTC	CASSMGAGTSKNIQYF
TRBV19	TRBJ2-7	TRBD2	-	TGTGCCAGTAGTATCGGCGGGGGGCTGGGCTACGAGCAGTACTTC	CASSIGGGLGYEQYF
TRBV6-1	TRBJ2-5	TRBD2	-	TGTGCCAGCAGTTACGACGGCCGCGGGAGGGGGGGGACCCAGTACTTC	CASSYDGRGRGGTQYF
TRBV19	TRBJ2-7	-	-	TGTGCCAGTAGTTCTCCCGGGACGGCTTTGTACGAGCAGTACTTC	CASSSPGTALYEQYF
TRBV29-1	TRBJ1-5	TRBD1	-	TGCAGCGTTGTTTTGAGGGGGACAGGGGGCAATCAGCCCCAGCATTTT	CSVVLRGTGGNQPQHF
TRBV30	TRBJ2-7	TRBD2	-	TGTGCCTGGAGTCGGTGGACTAGCGGGGGTCCTACGGAGCAGTACTTC	CAWSRWTSGGPTEQYF
TRBV6-2/TRBV6-3	TRBJ2-7	-	-	TGTGCCAGCAGTTACCCGCGGAGCGAGCAGTACTTC	CASSYPRSEQYF
TRBV24-1	TRBJ1-4	-	-	TGTGCCACCAGTGATAGAGCAGTTGAAAAACTGTTTTTT	CATSDRAVEKLFF